This TCR beta chain was captured in a study of T-cell memory formation after mild COVID-19. Notes on the study in general: The finding that pre-infection memory included some responding clones suggested that cross-reactive memory joined. The SARS-CoV-2 specificity of second-wave clones reaching peak at day 37 remained unverified.

This clonotype was counted at least ten times. Its antigen is unidentified. The CDR3 sequence is 13 residues long. V was trimmed by 5 bases and J by 7 bases, leaving 12 bases between them. TCRalpha and TCRbeta libraries used 5'RACE with constant-segment primers and UMIs. From the 5' RACE reads, TCRdb called clonotypes with MiXCR, one entry per CDR3 protein. Here the sample spans about 340,000 distinct CDR3 sequences, over 10% being singletons. This rearrangement joins TRBV12-3 or TRBV12-4 to TRBJ1-5, with D possibly TRBD1 on 5 matching bases. The TCR sequence derives from a man younger than 35 who had mild COVID-19 (a few samples of this study predate the infection). Cell type and time point are not known. Sequencing was carried out using PBMCs or a T cell subset sorted from them (not recorded which). The CDR3 loop reads CASSGGPGQPQHF. In DNA, the CDR3 is TGTGCCAGCAGTGGGGGTCCGGGCCAGCCCCAGCATTTT.